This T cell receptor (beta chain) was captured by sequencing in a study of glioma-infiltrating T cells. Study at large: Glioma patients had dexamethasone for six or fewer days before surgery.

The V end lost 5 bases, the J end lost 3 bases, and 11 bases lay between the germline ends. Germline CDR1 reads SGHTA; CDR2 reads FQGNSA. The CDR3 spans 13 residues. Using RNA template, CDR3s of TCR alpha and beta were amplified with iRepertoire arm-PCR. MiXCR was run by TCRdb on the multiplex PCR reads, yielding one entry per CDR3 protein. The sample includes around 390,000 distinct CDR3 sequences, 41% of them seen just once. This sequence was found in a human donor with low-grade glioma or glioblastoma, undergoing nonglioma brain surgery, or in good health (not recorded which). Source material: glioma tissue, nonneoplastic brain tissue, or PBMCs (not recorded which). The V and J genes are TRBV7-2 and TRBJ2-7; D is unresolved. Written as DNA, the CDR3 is TGTGCCAGCAGCCCGGAACGGATCTACGAGCAGTACTTC. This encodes CASSPERIYEQYF.